The present T cell receptor (beta chain) was sequenced within a study of blood T cell repertoires in COVID-19. Across the study: Specimens from acute and convalescent COVID-19 originated in the United States, Italy and Spain.

A word on this clone: One end of the junction does not line up with germline, which may come from a read error.

Original analysis: Reference gene primer amplification gave nucleated cell count estimates. Measured with immunoSEQ multiplex PCR; TCRdb has only the in-frame clones, and not every one. Clone size and V and J calls were adopted from that table, with D and trimming inferred from the DNA. The table records 140,000 or so clones, 87% of them present only once. Germline V gene data show CDR1 as MNHEY and CDR2 as SVGEGT. This CDR3 has 15 residues. The sequencing input was peripheral blood. The V call is TRBV6-2 or TRBV6-3, the J call TRBJ1-1; a weak D match, TRBD1 (5 bases). The sequence was obtained from a woman between 45 and 60 years old with active or convalescent COVID-19. CDR3: CASIPGFQGGTEAIF. CDR3 coding DNA: TGTGCCAGCATCCCGGGGTTCCAGGGTGGGACTGAAGCCATCTTT.